Listed here is a single T cell receptor beta chain. A sample-barcoded 5' primer and a J-beta primer mix were used in a second PCR of roughly 7 to 11 cycles. TCRdb processed the 5' RACE reads anew with MiXCR; each CDR3 protein has one entry. The repertoire holds some 900,000 distinct CDR3 sequences, with about 48% as singletons. This sample stems from a study of blood T cells in healthy people across ages. Input material: blood. This TCR was sampled from a man between 25 and 39 years old in good health.

The DNA for the CDR3 is TGTGCCAGCAGTTACCTGACGGGAGCACTAACCTACGAGCAGTACTTC. Translation gives CASSYLTGALTYEQYF. The chain carries TRBV6-2 or TRBV6-3 and TRBJ2-7; D is possibly TRBD2 (6 bases). Trimming cost V 2 bases and J 2 bases, with 16 bases left between them. CDR1 is MNHEY and CDR2 is SVGEGT in the germline V gene. CDR3 length: 16 amino acids.